This passage covers 9 T cell receptor beta chains from one sample sequenced in a study of T cell changes during pregnancy in multiple sclerosis. Using immunoSEQ multiplex PCR, the repertoire was profiled, and TCRdb retains in-frame clones only, with some absent. The sample has about 75,000 clones, around nine tenths seen once. The source was CD4+ T cells from peripheral blood mononuclear cells, collected before pregnancy. All receptors derive from a female donor with multiple sclerosis, enrolled in a pregnancy study.

The chain has TRBV5-1 and TRBJ1-2; TRBD1 aligns across 9 bases. The CDR3 contains 15 residues. With 4 bases clipped from V and 8 bases from J, the junction kept 12 bases outside the gene matches. CDR1 and CDR2 from the germline V gene are SGHRS and YFSETQ. CDR3 DNA: TGCGCCAGCAGCAACCTTCCACAGGGGGCTAAGGGCTACACCTTC. Its protein is CASSNLPQGAKGYTF.

The chain is built from TRBV28 and TRBJ2-7; 10 bases map to TRBD1. V lost 7 bases to trimming and J lost 3 bases; unmatched junction nucleotides: 6. Germline CDR1 MDHEN, CDR2 SYDVKM. The CDR3 has 14 residues. The CDR3 is CASTRGTGVYEQYF. The CDR3, as DNA: TGTGCCAGCACACGTGGGACAGGGGTCTACGAGCAGTACTTC.

The chain employs TRBV18 and TRBJ1-2, with D tentatively TRBD1 (6 bases). Germline V gene data show CDR1 as KGHSH and CDR2 as LQKENI. CDR3 length equals 12 residues. The V end lost 6 bases, the J end lost 4 bases, and 9 bases lay between the germline ends. In nucleotides, the CDR3 is TGTGCCAGCTCCGGACAGTCCTATGGCTACACCTTC. Its protein is CASSGQSYGYTF.

The chain uses TRBV7-8 and TRBJ2-7; D is unresolved. This CDR3 has 11 amino acids. Trimming cost V 5 bases and J 5 bases, with 7 bases left between them. Germline V gene lookup returns CDR1 SGHVS and CDR2 FQNEAQ. CDR3 region: CASSPLHEQYF. CDR3 DNA sequence: TGTGCCAGCAGCCCCCTCCACGAGCAGTACTTC.

This clone was counted only a few times. The chain recombines TRBV5-1 with TRBJ1-1, with D unresolved. The V gene's germline CDR1 is SGHRS and CDR2 YFSETQ. V gave up 0 bases and J gave up 4 bases, with 7 bases separating them. The CDR3 has 13 residues. CDR3 region: CASSLGGGTEAFF. In DNA form, the CDR3 reads TGCGCCAGCAGCTTGGGAGGCGGCACTGAAGCTTTCTTT. Supplemented by reference TRBV5-1 and TRBJ1-1, the full variable domain reads KAGVTQTPRYLIKTRGQQVTLSCSPISGHRSVSWYQQTPGQGLQFLFEYFSETQRNKGNFPGRFSGRQFSNSRSEMNVSTLELGDSALYLCASSLGGGTEAFFGQGTRLTVV.

This clone has only one observation. The J gene is TRBJ2-3, the V gene TRBV2, with 9 bases lining up with TRBD2. V lost 2 bases and J lost 2; bases outside the gene matches: 2. This CDR3 has 15 residues. CDR1 is SNHLY, CDR2 FYNNEI, per germline. The chain's CDR3 is CASSELAGTTDTQYF. The CDR3 DNA reads as TGTGCCAGCAGTGAACTAGCGGGGACCACAGATACGCAGTATTTT. Full variable domain (missing parts from reference TRBV2 and TRBJ2-3): EPEVTQTPSHQVTQMGQEVILRCVPISNHLYFYWYRQILGQKVEFLVSFYNNEISEKSEIFDDQFSVERPDGSNFTLKIRSTKLEDSAMYFCASSELAGTTDTQYFGPGTRLTVL.

This clone appeared once. The gene calls are TRBV11-2 and TRBJ1-1; D is perhaps TRBD1 (6 bases). Per germline, CDR1 SGHAT and CDR2 FQNNGV. Trimming took 5 bases from V and 1 from J, leaving 14 bases between them. The CDR3 contains 15 residues. CDR3 coding DNA: TGTGCCAGCAGCCGAACAGGGAATCGGAACACTGAAGCTTTCTTT. It specifies CASSRTGNRNTEAFF.

V and J are TRBV11-2 and TRBJ2-2; D is undetermined. Trimming cost V 1 base and J 9 bases, with 3 bases left between them. The CDR3 spans 11 residues. Germline V lookup: CDR1 SGHAT, CDR2 FQNNGV. DNA for the CDR3: TGTGCCAGCAGCTTAGCCAGGGAGCTGTTTTTT. As protein: CASSLARELFF.

The chain joins TRBV9 to TRBJ2-1; 7 nucleotides align to TRBD2. The CDR3 spans 17 residues. Looked up from germline, CDR1 is SGDLS and CDR2 is YYNGEE. V shed 4 bases and J 6 bases; nucleotides not matched to a gene: 16. The CDR3: CASSSWRSGGSPNEQFF. The CDR3 nucleotides are TGTGCCAGCAGCTCCTGGCGTAGTGGCGGGAGCCCCAATGAGCAGTTCTTC.